This TCR beta chain was sequenced in a study of cytomegalovirus exposure and HLA in healthy donors. General study findings and limits: HLA restriction was apparent for most CMV-associated TCR beta chains in a later analysis. In an earlier analysis, about 87% or about 30%: the productive usage of most TCR beta V segments.

Both 60 Vbeta primers and 13 Jbeta primers went into the PCR. Sequencing used immunoSEQ multiplex PCR; TCRdb keeps in-frame clones, though not all of them. The top ten clones hold roughly 1.5% of a sample with 200,000 or so clones, roughly 83% of them seen once. Only one count was recorded for this clone. Its antigen is currently unknown. CDR1 SGHVS and CDR2 FNYEAQ come from the germline V gene. This CDR3 comprises 16 residues. V lost 2 bases, J lost 7 bases, and 3 bases stayed unmatched. The V gene is TRBV7-6, the J gene TRBJ2-1, with 15 nucleotides matching TRBD2. This clonotype originated in a girl aged 5 to 17 in good health and CMV-seronegative. Sequenced sample: PBMCs. DNA for the CDR3: TGTGCCAGCAGCTTACTAGGACTAGCGGGAGGGAATGAGCAGTTCTTC. This encodes CASSLLGLAGGNEQFF.